The present T cell receptor beta chain was sequenced within a study of T-cell reconstitution after alpha-beta-depleted transplantation in children. Study-wide points: At the one-year point after transplant, T-cell counts and TCRbeta diversity were found to come mostly from T cells that had been newly produced. By about two months after transplant, alpha-beta T cells reportedly arose from several hundred graft clones that had expanded.

Molecular barcoding with unique molecular identifiers was used for the TCRbeta library. From the PCR reads, TCRdb called clonotypes with MiXCR, one entry per CDR3 protein. The table lists 600,000 to 800,000 distinct CDR3 sequences, roughly 14% of them singletons, with about 0.79% in the top ten. This clonotype was found a few times. Its antigen is unidentified. Looked up from germline, CDR1 is SGHRS and CDR2 is YFSETQ. The CDR3 contains 17 residues. J gave up 3 bases and V 0 bases, and 12 bases lay outside the gene matches. The chain couples TRBV5-1 to TRBJ2-7, with TRBD2 identical over 7 bases. Sequencing was performed on PBMCs, taken before TCRalphabeta/CD19-depleted stem cell transplant. The sequence was obtained from a girl aged 2 to 10 with congenital amegakaryocytic thrombocytopenia, due to receive a stem cell transplant. CDR3 region: CASSLGGGRQDLYEQYF. The CDR3 DNA follows: TGCGCCAGCAGCTTGGGGGGAGGGAGGCAGGACCTCTACGAGCAGTACTTC.